This T cell receptor beta chain was recorded in a study of beta chain features in type 1 diabetes (dated by TCRdb to the late 2010s). For the wider study: Mean age, gender distribution, total cell number and subset yield did not differ between patients and healthy donors. In the study, recently diagnosed type 1 diabetes patients and matched healthy donors were compared on the TCRB repertoires of their sorted circulating CD4+ T cell subsets. Regulatory and stem cell-like memory subsets were obtained from only 8 patients and about eight healthy donors, while naive and central memory subsets were obtained from all 30 or so donors. A total of under 120,000,000 sorted cells were examined across all samples, and RNA yield correlated strongly with the number of cells per subset. The research as a whole found: A moderate but significant shortening of TCRB CDR3 length was observed in type 1 diabetes patients in all four CD4+ subsets. Naive, central memory and regulatory TCRB repertoires appeared to be more alike among patients than among healthy donors. Because cDNA was sequenced instead of genomic DNA, highly expressing activated cells could be over-represented, though the groups showed no difference in activation or CD3 levels. Shorter templates might be favored by PCR, yet because patient and control samples were amplified and corrected together, any such skew would affect both groups equally. Because the HLA sub-analyses included only small numbers of individuals, any influence of HLA type on TCRB rearrangement was left unresolved. Fewer insertions and more nucleotide deletions at VDJ recombination sites were observed in patients with type 1 diabetes, implying thymic rearrangement abnormalities.

This clone was seen more than once but under ten times. Its antigen is currently not known. Base qualities were left out, and no much larger clone turns up one base away. All of the isolated RNA was reverse transcribed with the High Capacity cDNA Reverse Transcription Kit, so expressed TCRB transcripts were sequenced. Deep immunoSEQ sequencing was applied to naive, central memory and regulatory T cell samples, giving an average of roughly 3.5 million total reads per sample. After sorted cells were lysed in RLT buffer, RNA was extracted with DNase-treated RNeasy Micro or Mini kits, with the choice depending on cell number. Each cell subset was processed separately to prevent cross-contamination, with patient and healthy donor samples processed together. Using the immunoSEQ multiplex PCR, TCRB sequences were amplified from cDNA into 87-bp fragments spanning the CDR3 region. Sequencing of the amplicons was done on the Illumina HiSeq platform. Regarding the original processing steps: PCR bias was computationally corrected using synthetic template baselines, reads within Hamming distance 2 were collapsed, and singletons that could not be merged were discarded. Reads were aligned to IMGT to assign V, D and J genes, CDR3 length, and insertions or deletions at six rearrangement sites. Clonotype counts were normalized to sorted cell number within each subset before computing true diversity and Gini coefficients with the tcR R package. The overlap coefficient, calculated on TCRB nucleotide sequences, was used to quantify repertoire sharing. Out-of-frame TCRB sequences from naive cells were analyzed as a proxy for the pre-selection repertoire. TCRdb mirrors the immuneACCESS table, restricted to in-frame sequences. Some clones are absent from its copies; in checked studies, under half trace to an unresolved V gene, and the reason for the others is unknown. The V and J calls and clone size were taken over from that table, and D and trimming were inferred from the DNA. In all, the sample holds about 620,000 clones, and 15% to 18% of those were seen once. 0.09% to 0.095% of the sample comes from the top ten.

From each donor, a single peripheral blood sample of about 116 mL on average was drawn into heparinised tubes. Naive, central memory, regulatory and stem cell-like memory CD4+ T cells were sorted on a BD FACSAria II using a panel including CD45RO, CCR7, CD25, CD127, CD95 and CD27. Every sorted population had a purity above 95%. PBMCs were isolated immediately by Lymphoprep density gradient centrifugation and stained directly without culture. To minimize batch effects, samples were stained and sorted in pairs, one healthy donor with one patient per experiment. Material for sequencing was naive CD4+ T cells from blood. Read against the paper, the sample's cell subset or site label means: true naive CD4+ T cells. This clonotype was sampled from a young man in good health.

The base sequence is TGTGCCAGCTCACTAGGGACAGGGGCGAGTTTTATCGAGCAGTACTTC. It is translated as CASSLGTGASFIEQYF. The rearrangement joined TRBV18 to TRBJ2-7; 10 middle bases align to TRBD1. Trimmed from V: 4 bases; trimmed from J: 6 bases; junction bases lacking a gene match: 12. Reading from cysteine to phenylalanine, the CDR3 counts 16 amino acids. The read is trimmed to its CDR3 DNA, 48 bases read in frame from base 1. Taken from the germline V gene, the CDR1 and CDR2 loops are KGHSH and LQKENI.